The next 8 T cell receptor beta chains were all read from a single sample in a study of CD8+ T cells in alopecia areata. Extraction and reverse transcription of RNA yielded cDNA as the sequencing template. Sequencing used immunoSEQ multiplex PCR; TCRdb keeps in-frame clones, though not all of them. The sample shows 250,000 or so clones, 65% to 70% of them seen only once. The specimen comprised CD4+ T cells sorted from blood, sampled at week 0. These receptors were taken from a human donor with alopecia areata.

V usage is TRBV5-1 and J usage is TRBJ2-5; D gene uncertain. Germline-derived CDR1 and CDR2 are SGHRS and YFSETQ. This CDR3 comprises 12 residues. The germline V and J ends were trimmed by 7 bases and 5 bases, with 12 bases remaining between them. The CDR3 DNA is TGCGCCAGCTCCCTTGGGTGGGAGACCCAGTACTTC. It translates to CASSLGWETQYF.

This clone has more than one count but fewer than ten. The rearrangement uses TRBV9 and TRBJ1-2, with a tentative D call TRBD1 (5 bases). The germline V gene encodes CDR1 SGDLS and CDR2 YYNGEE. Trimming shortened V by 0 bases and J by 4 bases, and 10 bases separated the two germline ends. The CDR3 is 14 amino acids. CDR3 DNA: TGTGCCAGCAGCGTAGGTAAAGGGACCTATGGCTACACCTTC. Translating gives CASSVGKGTYGYTF. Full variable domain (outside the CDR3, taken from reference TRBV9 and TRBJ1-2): DSGVTQTPKHLITATGQRVTLRCSPRSGDLSVYWYQQSLDQGLQFLIQYYNGEERAKGNILERFSAQQFPDLHSELNLSSLELGDSALYFCASSVGKGTYGYTFGSGTRLTVV.

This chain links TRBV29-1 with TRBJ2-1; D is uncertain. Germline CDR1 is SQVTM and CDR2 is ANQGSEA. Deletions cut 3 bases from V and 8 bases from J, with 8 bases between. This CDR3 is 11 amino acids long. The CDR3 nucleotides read TGCAGCGTTGACAAGCTCGATGAGCAGTTCTTC. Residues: CSVDKLDEQFF.

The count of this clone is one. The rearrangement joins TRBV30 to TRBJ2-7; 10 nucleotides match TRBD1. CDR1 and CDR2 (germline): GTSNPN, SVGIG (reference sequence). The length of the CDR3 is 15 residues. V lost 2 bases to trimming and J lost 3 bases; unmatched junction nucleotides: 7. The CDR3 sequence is CAWSFTGTGVYEQYF. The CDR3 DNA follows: TGTGCCTGGAGTTTCACCGGGACAGGGGTCTACGAGCAGTACTTC.

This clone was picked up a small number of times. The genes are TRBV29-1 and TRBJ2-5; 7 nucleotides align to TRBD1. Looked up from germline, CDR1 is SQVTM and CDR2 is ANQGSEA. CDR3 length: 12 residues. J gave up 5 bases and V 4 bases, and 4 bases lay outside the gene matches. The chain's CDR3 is CSVGQGDETQYF. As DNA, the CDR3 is TGCAGCGTTGGGCAGGGGGACGAGACCCAGTACTTC.

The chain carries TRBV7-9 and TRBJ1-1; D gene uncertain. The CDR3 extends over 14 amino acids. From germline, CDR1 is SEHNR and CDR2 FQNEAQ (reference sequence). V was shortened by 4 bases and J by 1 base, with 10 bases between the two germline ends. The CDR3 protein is CASSSVNPNTEAFF. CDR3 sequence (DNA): TGTGCCAGCAGCTCGGTGAACCCGAACACTGAAGCTTTCTTT.

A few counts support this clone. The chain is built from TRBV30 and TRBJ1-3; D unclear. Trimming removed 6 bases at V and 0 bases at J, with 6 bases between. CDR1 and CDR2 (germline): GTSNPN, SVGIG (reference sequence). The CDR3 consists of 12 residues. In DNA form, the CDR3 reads TGTGCCTGTCCAGACTCTGGAAACACCATATATTTT. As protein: CACPDSGNTIYF.

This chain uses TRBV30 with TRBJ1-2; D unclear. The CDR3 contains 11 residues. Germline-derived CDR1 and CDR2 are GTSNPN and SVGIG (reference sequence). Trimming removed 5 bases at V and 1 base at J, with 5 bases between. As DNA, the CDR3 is TGTGCCTGGGACCGTAACTATGGCTACACCTTC. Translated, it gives CAWDRNYGYTF.